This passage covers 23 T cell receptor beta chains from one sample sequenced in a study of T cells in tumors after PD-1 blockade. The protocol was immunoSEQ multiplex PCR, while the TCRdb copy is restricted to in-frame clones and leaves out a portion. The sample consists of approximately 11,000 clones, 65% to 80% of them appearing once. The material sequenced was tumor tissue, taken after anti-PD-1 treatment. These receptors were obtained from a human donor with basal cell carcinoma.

The CDR3: CASSPGATQETQYF. The CDR3 coding sequence is TGCGCCAGCAGCCCGGGGGCTACCCAAGAGACCCAGTACTTC. The chain uses TRBV5-1 and TRBJ2-5; tentatively, D is TRBD1 or TRBD2 (6 bases each). Trimming removed 4 bases from V and 1 base from J, with 11 bases in between. Germline CDR1 and CDR2: SGHRS and YFSETQ. The CDR3 extends over 14 amino acids. The full variable domain, completed using reference TRBV5-1 and TRBJ2-5, is KAGVTQTPRYLIKTRGQQVTLSCSPISGHRSVSWYQQTPGQGLQFLFEYFSETQRNKGNFPGRFSGRQFSNSRSEMNVSTLELGDSALYLCASSPGATQETQYFGPGTRLLVL.

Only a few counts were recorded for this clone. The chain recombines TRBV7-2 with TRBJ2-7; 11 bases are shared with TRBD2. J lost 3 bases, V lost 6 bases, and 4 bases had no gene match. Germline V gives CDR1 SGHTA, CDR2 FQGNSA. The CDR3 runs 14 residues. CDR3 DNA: TGTGCCAGCAGGCCCACTAGCGGGGGCTACGAGCAGTACTTC. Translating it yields CASRPTSGGYEQYF.

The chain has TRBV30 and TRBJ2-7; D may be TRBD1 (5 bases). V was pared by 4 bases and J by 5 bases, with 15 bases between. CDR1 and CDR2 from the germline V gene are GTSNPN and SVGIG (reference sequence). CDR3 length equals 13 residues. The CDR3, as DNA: TGTGCCTGGACCAGGGCCAGGGCCCACGAGCAGTACTTC. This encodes CAWTRARAHEQYF. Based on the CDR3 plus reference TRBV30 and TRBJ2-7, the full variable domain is SQTIHQWPATLVQPVGSPLSLECTVEGTSNPNLYWYRQAAGRGLQLLFYSVGIGQISSEVPQNLSASRPQDRQFILSSKKLLLSDSGFYLCAWTRARAHEQYFGPGTRLTVT.

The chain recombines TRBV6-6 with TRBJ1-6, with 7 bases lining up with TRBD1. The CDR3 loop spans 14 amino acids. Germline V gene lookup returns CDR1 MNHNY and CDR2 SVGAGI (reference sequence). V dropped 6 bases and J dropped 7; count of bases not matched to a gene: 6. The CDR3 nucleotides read TGTGCCAGCAGACCGACAGGGCGGAATTCACCCCTCCACTTT. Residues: CASRPTGRNSPLHF.

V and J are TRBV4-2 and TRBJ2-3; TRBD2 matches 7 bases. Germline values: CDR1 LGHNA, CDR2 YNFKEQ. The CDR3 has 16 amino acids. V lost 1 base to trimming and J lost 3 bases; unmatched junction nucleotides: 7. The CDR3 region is CASSQGGGGGTDTQYF. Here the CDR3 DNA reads TGTGCCAGCAGCCAAGGGGGGGGAGGTGGGACAGATACGCAGTATTTT.

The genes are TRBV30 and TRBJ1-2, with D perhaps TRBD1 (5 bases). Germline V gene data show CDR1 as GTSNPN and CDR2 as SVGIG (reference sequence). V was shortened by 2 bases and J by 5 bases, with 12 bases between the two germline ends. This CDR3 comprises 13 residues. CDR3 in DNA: TGTGCCTGGAGTTTGGGACGCAATTATGGCTACACCTTC. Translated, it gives CAWSLGRNYGYTF. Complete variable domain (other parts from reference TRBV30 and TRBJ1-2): SQTIHQWPATLVQPVGSPLSLECTVEGTSNPNLYWYRQAAGRGLQLLFYSVGIGQISSEVPQNLSASRPQDRQFILSSKKLLLSDSGFYLCAWSLGRNYGYTFGSGTRLTVV.

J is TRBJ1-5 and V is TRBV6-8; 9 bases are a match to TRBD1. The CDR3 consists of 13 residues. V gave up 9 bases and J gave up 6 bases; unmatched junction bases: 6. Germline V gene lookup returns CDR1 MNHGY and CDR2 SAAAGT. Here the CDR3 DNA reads TGTGCCAGGAACAGGGGGCGCGCTCAGCCCCAGCATTTT. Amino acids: CARNRGRAQPQHF.

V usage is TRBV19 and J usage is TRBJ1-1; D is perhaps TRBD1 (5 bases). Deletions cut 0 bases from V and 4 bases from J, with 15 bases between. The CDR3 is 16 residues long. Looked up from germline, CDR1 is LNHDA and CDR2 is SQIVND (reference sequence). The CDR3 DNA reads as TGTGCCAGTAGTATAGATAGGGCGGCAAGGGGCACTGAAGCTTTCTTT. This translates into CASSIDRAARGTEAFF.

The CDR3 region has the DNA TGTGCCAGCAGCTTAGGGGGCAGGGAGGAGCCCCAGCATTTT. Its translation is CASSLGGREEPQHF. The genes are TRBV7-8 and TRBJ1-5, with a weak D call TRBD1 (5 bases). V was cut by 1 base and J by 8 bases, with 12 bases left in between. CDR1 and CDR2 (germline): SGHVS, FQNEAQ. This CDR3 comprises 14 residues.

The CDR3 DNA follows: TGTGCCAGCAGCCCACGTCGGGGCGGGGCCAGCACAGATACGCAGTATTTT. Translating it yields CASSPRRGGASTDTQYF. The rearrangement joins TRBV7-2 to TRBJ2-3; TRBD2 is a possible D gene (6 bases). V dropped 5 bases and J dropped 0 bases, with 18 bases sitting between them. The CDR3 sequence is 17 residues long. Germline assignment: CDR1 SGHTA and CDR2 FQGNSA.

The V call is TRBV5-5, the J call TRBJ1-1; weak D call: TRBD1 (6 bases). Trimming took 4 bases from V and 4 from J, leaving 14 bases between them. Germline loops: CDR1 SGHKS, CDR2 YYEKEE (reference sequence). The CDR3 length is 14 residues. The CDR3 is CASSAGEGRTEAFF. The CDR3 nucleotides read TGTGCCAGCAGCGCAGGGGAGGGGCGCACTGAAGCTTTCTTT. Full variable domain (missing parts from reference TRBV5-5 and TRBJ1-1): DAGVTQSPTHLIKTRGQQVTLRCSPISGHKSVSWYQQVLGQGPQFIFQYYEKEERGRGNFPDRFSARQFPNYSSELNVNALLLGDSALYLCASSAGEGRTEAFFGQGTRLTVV.

The DNA for the CDR3 is TGCAGCGTTGAAGAGTCCGGCCAATACACCGGGGAGCTGTTTTTT. Amino acids: CSVEESGQYTGELFF. The chain has TRBV29-1 and TRBJ2-2; D is unresolved. Germline V lookup: CDR1 SQVTM, CDR2 ANQGSEA. The V end was cut by 0 bases, the J end by 3 bases, with 11 bases between. This CDR3 region has 15 residues.

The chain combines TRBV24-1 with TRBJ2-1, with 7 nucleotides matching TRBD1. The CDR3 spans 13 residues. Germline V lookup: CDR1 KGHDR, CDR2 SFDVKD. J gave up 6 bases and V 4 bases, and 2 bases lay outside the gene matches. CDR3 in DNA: TGTGCCACCAGTGACGACAGGGTCAATGAGCAGTTCTTC. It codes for CATSDDRVNEQFF.

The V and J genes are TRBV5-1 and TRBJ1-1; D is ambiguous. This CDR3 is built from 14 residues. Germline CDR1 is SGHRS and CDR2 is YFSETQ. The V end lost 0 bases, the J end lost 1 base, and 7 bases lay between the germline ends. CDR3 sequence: CASSLAGKNTEAFF. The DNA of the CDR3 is TGCGCCAGCAGCTTGGCGGGCAAGAACACTGAAGCTTTCTTT.

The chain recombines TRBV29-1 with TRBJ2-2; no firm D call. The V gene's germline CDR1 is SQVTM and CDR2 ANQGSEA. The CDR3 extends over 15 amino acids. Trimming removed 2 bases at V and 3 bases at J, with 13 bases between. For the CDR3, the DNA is TGCAGCGTTGAAAAGTCCGGCCAATACACCGGGGAGCTGTTTTTT. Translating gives CSVEKSGQYTGELFF.

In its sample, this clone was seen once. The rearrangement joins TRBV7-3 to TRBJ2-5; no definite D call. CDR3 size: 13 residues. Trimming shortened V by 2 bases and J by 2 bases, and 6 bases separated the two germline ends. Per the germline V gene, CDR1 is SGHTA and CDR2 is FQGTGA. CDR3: CASSLGAQETQYF. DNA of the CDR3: TGTGCCAGCAGCTTAGGTGCGCAAGAGACCCAGTACTTC.

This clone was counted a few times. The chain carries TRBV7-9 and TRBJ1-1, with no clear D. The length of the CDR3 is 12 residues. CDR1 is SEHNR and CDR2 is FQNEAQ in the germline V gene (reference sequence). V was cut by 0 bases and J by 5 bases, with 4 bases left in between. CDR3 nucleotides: TGTGCCAGCAGCTTAGCGGGGACTGAAGCTTTCTTT. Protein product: CASSLAGTEAFF.

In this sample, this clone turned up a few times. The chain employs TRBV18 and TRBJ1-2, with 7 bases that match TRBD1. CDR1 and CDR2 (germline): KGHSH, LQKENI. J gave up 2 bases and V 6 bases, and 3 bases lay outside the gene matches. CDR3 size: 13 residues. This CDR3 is CASSTGLNYGYTF. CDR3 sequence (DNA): TGTGCCAGCTCGACAGGGTTAAACTATGGCTACACCTTC.

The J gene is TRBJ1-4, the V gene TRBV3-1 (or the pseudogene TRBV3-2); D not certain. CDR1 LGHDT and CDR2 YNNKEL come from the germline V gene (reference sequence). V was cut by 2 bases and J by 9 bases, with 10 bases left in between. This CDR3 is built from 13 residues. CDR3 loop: CASSQYQRKKLFF. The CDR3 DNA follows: TGTGCCAGCAGCCAATACCAGAGGAAAAAACTGTTTTTT.

The DNA for the CDR3 is TGTGCCAGCAGTTACCCCGGACAGGGCGTAGGTAATGAGCAGTTCTTC. It translates to CASSYPGQGVGNEQFF. V is TRBV6-5 and J is TRBJ2-1, with 8 bases identical to TRBD1. The junction had 10 bases not matched to a gene; V was cut back by 2 bases and J by 7 bases. The CDR3 totals 16 residues. Germline V gives CDR1 MNHEY, CDR2 SVGAGI.

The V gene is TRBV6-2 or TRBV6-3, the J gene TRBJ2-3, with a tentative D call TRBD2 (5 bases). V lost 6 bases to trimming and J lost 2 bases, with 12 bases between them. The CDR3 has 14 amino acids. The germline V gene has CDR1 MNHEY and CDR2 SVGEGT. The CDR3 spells CASRPFGLTDTQYF. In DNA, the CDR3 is TGTGCCAGCAGACCTTTCGGACTCACAGATACGCAGTATTTT.

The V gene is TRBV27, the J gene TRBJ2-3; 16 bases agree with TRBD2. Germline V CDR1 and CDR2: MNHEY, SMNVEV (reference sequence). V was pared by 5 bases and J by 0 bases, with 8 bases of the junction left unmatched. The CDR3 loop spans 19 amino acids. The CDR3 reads CASSRPGLAGGISTDTQYF. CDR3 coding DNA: TGTGCCAGCAGTCGACCGGGACTAGCGGGGGGGATTAGCACAGATACGCAGTATTTT.

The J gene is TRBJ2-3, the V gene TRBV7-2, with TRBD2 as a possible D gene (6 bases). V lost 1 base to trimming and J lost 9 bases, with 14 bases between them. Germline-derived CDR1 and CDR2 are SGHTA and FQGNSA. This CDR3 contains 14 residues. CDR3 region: CASSLGLEYGTQYF. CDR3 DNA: TGTGCCAGCAGCTTAGGACTAGAGTATGGAACGCAGTATTTT.